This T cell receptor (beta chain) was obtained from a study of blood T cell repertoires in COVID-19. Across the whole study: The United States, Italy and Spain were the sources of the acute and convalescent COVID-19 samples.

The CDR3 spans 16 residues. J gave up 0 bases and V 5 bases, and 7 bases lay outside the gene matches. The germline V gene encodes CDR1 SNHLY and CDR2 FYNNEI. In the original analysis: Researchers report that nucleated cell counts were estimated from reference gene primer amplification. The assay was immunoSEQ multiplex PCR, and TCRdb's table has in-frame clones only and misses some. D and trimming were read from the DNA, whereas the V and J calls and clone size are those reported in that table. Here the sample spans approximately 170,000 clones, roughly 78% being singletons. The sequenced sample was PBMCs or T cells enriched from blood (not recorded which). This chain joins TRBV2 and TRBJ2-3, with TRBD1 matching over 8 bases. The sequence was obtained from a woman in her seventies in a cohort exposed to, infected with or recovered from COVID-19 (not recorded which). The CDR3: CASSFQGAVSTDTQYF. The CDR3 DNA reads TGTGCCAGCAGTTTCCAGGGGGCTGTTAGCACAGATACGCAGTATTTT.